Listed here are 8 T cell receptor beta chains from one sample, sequenced in a study of T cell responses to AZD1222 COVID-19 vaccine. This table comes from immunoSEQ multiplex PCR, and its TCRdb copy is limited to in-frame clones, with some not included. The sample gives some 60,000 clones, 70% to 85% of which show up once; 15% to 25% is in the top ten. The source material was peripheral blood, sampled on day 0 of AZD1222 vaccination. These receptors were obtained from an adult in good health.

The rearrangement joins TRBV6-5 to TRBJ1-6, with D perhaps matching TRBD1 (5 bases). Germline CDR1 reads MNHEY; CDR2 reads SVGAGI. The CDR3 is made up of 12 amino acids. V dropped 4 bases and J dropped 14 bases, with 12 bases sitting between them. CDR3: CASSSQGLSLHF. In nucleotides, the CDR3 is TGTGCCAGCAGTTCTCAGGGCTTGTCCCTCCACTTT.

In DNA form, the CDR3 reads TGTGCCAGCAGCCGACGTCGACTAGCGGGAGTCCCGCGATCGGGGGAGCTGTTTTTT. Protein: CASSRRRLAGVPRSGELFF. The V call is TRBV6-6, the J call TRBJ2-2; 12 nucleotides match TRBD2. The length of the CDR3 is 19 residues. J was trimmed by 8 bases and V by 6 bases; bases with no gene match: 19. Germline values: CDR1 MNHNY, CDR2 SVGAGI (reference sequence).

The chain combines TRBV28 with TRBJ1-5; possibly TRBD1 for D (5 bases). Per germline, CDR1 MDHEN and CDR2 SYDVKM. V was pared by 8 bases and J by 9 bases, with 14 bases between. This CDR3 contains 12 residues. The CDR3 coding sequence is TGTGCCAGCTTACGGGGACCGGGGCCCCAGCATTTT. Translating it yields CASLRGPGPQHF.

This chain joins TRBV7-9 and TRBJ1-1; no clear D gene. The CDR3 length is 11 residues. Germline V gene data show CDR1 as SEHNR and CDR2 as FQNEAQ (reference sequence). V gave up 4 bases and J gave up 7 bases, with 7 bases separating them. The CDR3 here is CASSSEGEAFF. The CDR3 DNA sequence: TGTGCCAGCAGCTCCGAGGGTGAAGCTTTCTTT.

The CDR3 DNA sequence: TGTGCCAGCAGCGTAAACGGTGTGAGGGGTGAGCAGTTCTTC. Protein product: CASSVNGVRGEQFF. V usage is TRBV9 and J usage is TRBJ2-1, with D perhaps matching TRBD1 or TRBD2 (5 bases each). The germline gives CDR1 SGDLS, CDR2 YYNGEE. This CDR3 has 14 amino acids. Trimming took 1 base from V and 9 from J, leaving 14 bases between them.

The DNA of the CDR3 is TGTGCCAGCAGCTTACTTCGGGACAGGGGGAACACTGAAGCTTTCTTT. Protein product: CASSLLRDRGNTEAFF. V and J are TRBV7-9 and TRBJ1-1, with 10 bases fitting TRBD1. The germline CDR1 and CDR2 sequences are SEHNR and FQNEAQ (reference sequence). V lost 2 bases, J lost 1 base, and 4 bases stayed unmatched. This CDR3 is built from 16 residues.

This chain links TRBV9 with TRBJ2-2; 7 bases match TRBD1. V shed 4 bases and J 2 bases; nucleotides not matched to a gene: 5. The CDR3 is 15 amino acids. CDR1 and CDR2 from the germline V gene are SGDLS and YYNGEE. The CDR3 loop is CASSLRTGNTGELFF. In DNA, the CDR3 is TGTGCCAGCAGCCTTCGGACAGGTAACACCGGGGAGCTGTTTTTT.

The gene calls are TRBV5-1 and TRBJ2-1, with D possibly being TRBD1 or TRBD2 (6 bases each). CDR3 length: 15 residues. Germline V gene data show CDR1 as SGHRS and CDR2 as YFSETQ. V dropped 7 bases and J dropped 2 bases, with 16 bases sitting between them. The CDR3 loop is CASAWGGDTYNEQFF. The CDR3 DNA reads as TGCGCCAGCGCTTGGGGCGGGGACACCTACAATGAGCAGTTCTTC.